Shown below are 17 T cell receptor beta chains from a single sample sequenced in a study of blood T cell repertoires in COVID-19. TCRdb's copy holds only in-frame clones and misses some; the assay was immunoSEQ multiplex PCR. This sample has about 320,000 clones, with 90% found just once. The specimen was PBMCs or T cells enriched from blood (not recorded which). These receptors were collected from a woman aged 25 to 39 who had been exposed to COVID-19.

This chain connects TRBV2 to TRBJ2-5; TRBD1 agrees at 7 bases. Losses at the gene ends were 3 bases for V and 5 bases for J; bases not matched to a gene: 6. CDR1 SNHLY and CDR2 FYNNEI come from the germline V gene. The CDR3 runs 14 residues. CDR3: CASSEQGVWETQYF. The CDR3 DNA is TGTGCCAGCAGTGAGCAGGGGGTTTGGGAGACCCAGTACTTC.

This clone was seen only once. V is TRBV7-2 and J is TRBJ2-2; 9 bases align to TRBD1. This CDR3 spans 17 amino acids. J gave up 5 bases and V 4 bases, and 11 bases lay outside the gene matches. Germline values: CDR1 SGHTA, CDR2 FQGNSA. The CDR3 DNA is TGTGCCAGCAGCTCGAGTCCGGGACAGGGTGGAACCGGGGAGCTGTTTTTT. Translation: CASSSSPGQGGTGELFF.

This clone was observed once. This chain uses TRBV18 with TRBJ2-5, with D perhaps matching TRBD2 (5 bases). Germline loops: CDR1 KGHSH, CDR2 LQKENI. Trimming removed 8 bases at V and 4 bases at J, with 20 bases between. This CDR3 has 15 residues. The DNA for the CDR3 is TGTGCCAGCAGATATTTTACATTTGCGGGAGAGACCCAGTACTTC. Translation gives CASRYFTFAGETQYF.

The chain is built from TRBV12-5 and TRBJ2-1; D is perhaps TRBD2 (5 bases). The CDR3 length is 16 residues. Trimming took 7 bases from V and 2 from J, leaving 18 bases between them. Germline loops: CDR1 LGHNT, CDR2 FRNRAP. The CDR3 is CASETRNEGAYNEQFF. Written as DNA, the CDR3 is TGTGCTAGTGAAACGAGGAATGAGGGAGCCTACAATGAGCAGTTCTTC.

The CDR3 DNA sequence: TGTGCCAGCAGCTTAACGGTAGCGGGGGGGCAAGAGACCCAGTACTTC. It specifies CASSLTVAGGQETQYF. The chain has TRBV7-9 and TRBJ2-5; TRBD2 agrees at 11 bases. The CDR3 consists of 16 residues. The J segment lost 2 bases and the V segment lost 2 bases, leaving 4 bases of the junction unmatched. Per the germline V gene, CDR1 is SEHNR and CDR2 is FQNEAQ (reference sequence). The full variable domain, rest sourced from reference TRBV7-9 and TRBJ2-5, is DTGVSQNPRHKITKRGQNVTFRCDPISEHNRLYWYRQTLGQGPEFLTYFQNEAQLEKSRLLSDRFSAERPKGSFSTLEIQRTEQGDSAMYLCASSLTVAGGQETQYFGPGTRLLVL.

J is TRBJ1-1 and V is TRBV19; D perhaps matches TRBD1 (6 bases). Between the trimmed V and J ends, which lost 6 bases and 1 base, there was a span of 15 bases. This CDR3 region has 15 residues. Germline V lookup: CDR1 LNHDA, CDR2 SQIVND (reference sequence). CDR3 residues: CASSFAGTSNTEAFF. The CDR3 nucleotides are TGTGCCAGTAGCTTTGCCGGGACATCGAACACTGAAGCTTTCTTT.

This sequence joins TRBV7-2 and TRBJ1-5; D gene unclear. CDR3 length: 14 residues. Germline lookup yields CDR1 SGHTA and CDR2 FQGNSA. Trimming shortened V by 6 bases and J by 1 base, and 10 bases separated the two germline ends. The DNA for the CDR3 is TGTGCCAGCAGTCCTCACCGGAGCAATCAGCCCCAGCATTTT. This translates into CASSPHRSNQPQHF.

The chain is built from TRBV19 and TRBJ2-2, with TRBD2 as a possible D gene (7 bases). The germline V gene encodes CDR1 LNHDA and CDR2 SQIVND (reference sequence). V was cut by 0 bases and J by 3 bases, with 11 bases left in between. This CDR3 has 16 amino acids. The CDR3 region is CASSIDRGADTGELFF. CDR3 DNA sequence: TGTGCCAGTAGTATAGATCGGGGGGCGGACACCGGGGAGCTGTTTTTT.

The chain links TRBV6-5 to TRBJ2-7; D is possibly TRBD1 (5 bases). CDR1 is MNHEY and CDR2 is SVGAGI in the germline V gene. The CDR3 contains 13 residues. V was pared by 10 bases and J by 5 bases, with 18 bases between. The CDR3 region has the DNA TGTGCCACCAAACAGCAGGGCCTCCACGAGCAGTACTTC. Translation: CATKQQGLHEQYF.

This clone appeared a single time. The CDR3 sequence: CASRSGGKTDTQYF. CDR3 bases: TGTGCCAGCAGAAGCGGGGGGAAAACAGATACGCAGTATTTT. The chain is built from TRBV2 and TRBJ2-3, with 9 bases identical to TRBD2. The length of the CDR3 is 14 residues. Germline trimming cut 6 bases from V and 3 bases from J; bases unmatched to any gene: 4. CDR1 and CDR2 from the germline V gene are SNHLY and FYNNEI.

This clone has a handful of counts. The chain carries TRBV5-3 and TRBJ1-6; D possibly corresponds to TRBD1 (5 bases). TRBV5-3 has ORF status, its function being uncertain. The V gene lost 2 bases and the J gene lost 9 bases, with 30 bases spanning the gap. The CDR3 contains 20 residues. Here the CDR3 DNA reads TGTGCCAGAAGCTTAATCCCCGATCACGACAAGGGGCTCCGTTCTTCACCCCTCCACTTT. Its translation: CARSLIPDHDKGLRSSPLHF.

V usage is TRBV9 and J usage is TRBJ1-1; D is possibly TRBD1 (5 bases). V shed 2 bases and J shed 4 bases, with 12 bases lying between them. Germline lookup yields CDR1 SGDLS and CDR2 YYNGEE. The CDR3 spans 14 residues. The CDR3 DNA follows: TGTGCCAGCAGCGTTGTAGGGGAGGGCACTGAAGCTTTCTTT. This gives the protein CASSVVGEGTEAFF.

V and J are TRBV2 and TRBJ2-1; 9 bases are a match to TRBD2. There are 16 residues in the CDR3. V lost 6 bases to trimming and J lost 2 bases; unmatched junction nucleotides: 8. Germline-derived CDR1 and CDR2 are SNHLY and FYNNEI. In nucleotides, the CDR3 is TGTGCCAGCAGCGGGCTGACTAGCGGCCCCTACAATGAGCAGTTCTTC. The encoded protein is CASSGLTSGPYNEQFF.

V is TRBV13 and J is TRBJ1-3, with unresolved D. From germline, CDR1 is PRHDT and CDR2 FYEKMQ (reference sequence). Trimming took 10 bases from V and 0 from J, leaving 13 bases between them. The CDR3 sequence is 14 residues long. Here the CDR3 reads CATKPTLSGNTIYF. CDR3 nucleotide sequence: TGTGCCACCAAGCCAACCCTCTCTGGAAACACCATATATTTT.

V is TRBV10-3 and J is TRBJ1-1, with 9 positions matching TRBD1. The CDR3 length is 15 residues. With V trimmed by 1 base and J by 6 bases, 6 bases remained unmatched. The germline gives CDR1 ENHRY, CDR2 SYGVKD. The DNA for the CDR3 is TGTGCCATCAGTGAGTTCCGGGACAGGGTCTCTGAAGCTTTCTTT. Its protein product is CAISEFRDRVSEAFF.

V and J are TRBV3-1 (or the pseudogene TRBV3-2) and TRBJ1-2; D is ambiguous. Per the germline V gene, CDR1 is LGHDT and CDR2 is YNNKEL (reference sequence). Trimming took off 4 bases at V and 3 bases at J, with 6 bases between the two ends. There are 12 residues in the CDR3. The CDR3 nucleotides read TGTGCCAGCAGCCCAGACGACTATGGCTACACCTTC. This codes for CASSPDDYGYTF.

V gene TRBV6-1 combines with J gene TRBJ1-6; D uncertain. With 3 bases removed from V and 9 bases from J, the gap between germline ends came to 12 bases. Germline values: CDR1 MNHNS, CDR2 SASEGT. The CDR3 runs to 14 residues. Here the CDR3 reads CASSENLLSSPLHF. CDR3 in DNA: TGTGCCAGCAGTGAGAATTTGCTTAGTTCACCCCTCCACTTT.